The 14 T cell receptor beta chains in this list originate from one sample, sequenced in a study of vaccination effects on CD4 cells after COVID-19. The assay was immunoSEQ multiplex PCR, and TCRdb's table has in-frame clones only and misses some. The table records about 32,000 clones, 72% of them present only once. CD4+ T cells specific for antigen were expanded with viral peptide pools by the ViraFEST assay before sequencing. Isolation of CD4+ T cells took place after about nine days of culture. The participants, recipients of two vaccine doses, got either BNT162b2 or mRNA-1273. These receptors have no identified antigens. Sequencing was performed on CD4+ T cells from PBMCs cultured with HCoV-229E spike peptides, taken after COVID-19 vaccination. Receptors were obtained from a human donor who received a COVID-19 vaccine.

This sequence joins TRBV10-2 and TRBJ2-1; 8 positions match TRBD2. Trimming at V came to 4 bases and at J to 5 bases, leaving 4 bases not matched to a gene. CDR1 WSHSY and CDR2 SAAADI come from the germline V gene. There are 14 residues in the CDR3. CDR3 sequence reads: CASSVQRGHNEQFF. Here the CDR3 DNA reads TGCGCCAGCAGTGTACAGCGGGGGCACAATGAGCAGTTCTTC.

This chain links TRBV5-4 with TRBJ2-1; possibly TRBD1 or TRBD2 for D (5 bases each). The germline V gene encodes CDR1 SGHNT and CDR2 YYREEE (reference sequence). The ends were cut back, 0 bases at V and 6 bases at J, with 19 bases in the middle. The CDR3 is 17 residues long. The CDR3 DNA sequence: TGTGCCAGCAGCTTGGGGCTGTGGGACGGACGGCTCAATGAGCAGTTCTTC. It codes for CASSLGLWDGRLNEQFF.

The chain has TRBV24-1 and TRBJ2-5, with 7 bases identical to TRBD2. The V gene's germline CDR1 is KGHDR and CDR2 SFDVKD. The ends lost 8 bases at V and 3 bases at J; junction bases unmatched: 8. The CDR3 is 14 amino acids. For the CDR3, the DNA is TGTGCCACCAACCCCGGGGGGAGGGAAGAGACCCAGTACTTC. It yields the protein CATNPGGREETQYF.

V is TRBV5-1 and J is TRBJ2-3; the D is unclear. V shed 4 bases and J shed 2 bases, with 11 bases lying between them. CDR3 size: 14 residues. Germline V gene lookup returns CDR1 SGHRS and CDR2 YFSETQ. The CDR3 spells CASSTDGTTDTQYF. CDR3 in DNA: TGCGCCAGCAGCACGGACGGAACCACAGATACGCAGTATTTT.

The chain joins TRBV5-1 to TRBJ2-5; the D gene is possibly TRBD1 (5 bases). The CDR3 totals 12 residues. Germline loops: CDR1 SGHRS, CDR2 YFSETQ. The V gene lost 6 bases and the J gene lost 4 bases, with 10 bases spanning the gap. The DNA for the CDR3 is TGCGCCAGCAAGCAGGGTAGAGAGACCCAGTACTTC. Translated: CASKQGRETQYF.

The J gene is TRBJ2-7, the V gene TRBV6-5, with D perhaps matching TRBD1 (5 bases). With 6 bases removed from V and 3 bases from J, the gap between germline ends came to 18 bases. The CDR3 extends over 15 amino acids. CDR1 and CDR2 (germline): MNHEY, SVGAGI. CDR3 region: CASSPRVEFFYEQYF. The CDR3 nucleotides read TGTGCCAGCAGCCCCAGGGTTGAGTTCTTCTACGAGCAGTACTTC.

The CDR3 spells CASSLVSNYGYTF. CDR3 in DNA: TGTGCCAGCAGCTTAGTCTCTAACTATGGCTACACCTTC. V gene TRBV7-8 combines with J gene TRBJ1-2; D gene uncertain. The CDR3 consists of 13 residues. Per the germline V gene, CDR1 is SGHVS and CDR2 is FQNEAQ. V lost 1 base and J lost 0, with 3 bases in between.

The V call is TRBV12-5, the J call TRBJ1-5; D is possibly TRBD1 (6 bases). The V gene lost 5 bases and the J gene lost 7 bases, with 12 bases spanning the gap. The CDR3 covers 13 residues. Germline V lookup: CDR1 LGHNT, CDR2 FRNRAP. The DNA of the CDR3 is TGTGCTAGTGGTGGGGGGCTTGGGCAGCCCCAGCATTTT. Translated, it gives CASGGGLGQPQHF.

The rearrangement uses TRBV9 and TRBJ2-2; D is ambiguous. The CDR3 has 14 residues. Germline V gene lookup returns CDR1 SGDLS and CDR2 YYNGEE. Trimming stripped 0 bases from V and 7 bases from J, with 10 bases between. CDR3 coding DNA: TGTGCCAGCAGCGTAGATTTAGGGTACGGGGAGCTGTTTTTT. The encoded protein is CASSVDLGYGELFF.

In this sample, this clone turned up a few times. This rearrangement joins TRBV19 to TRBJ1-1; the match to TRBD1 covers 10 bases. The germline V gene encodes CDR1 LNHDA and CDR2 SQIVND (reference sequence). V shed 5 bases, J shed 5 bases, and the junction held 2 bases outside the gene matches. This CDR3 has 13 amino acids. CDR3 in DNA: TGTGCCAGTAGTGACAGGGGGCGTACTGAAGCTTTCTTT. As protein: CASSDRGRTEAFF.

This clone was picked up a small number of times. V is TRBV5-1 and J is TRBJ2-7; D tentatively fits TRBD1 or TRBD2 (5 bases each). The CDR3 loop spans 14 amino acids. Germline CDR1 and CDR2: SGHRS and YFSETQ. The germline V and J ends were trimmed by 0 bases and 7 bases, with 14 bases remaining between them. The CDR3 here is CASSLEEGFKEQYF. The CDR3 DNA reads TGCGCCAGCAGCTTGGAAGAGGGGTTTAAGGAGCAGTACTTC.

The V and J genes are TRBV5-4 and TRBJ2-1; D unclear. The CDR3 totals 12 residues. From germline, CDR1 is SGHNT and CDR2 YYREEE (reference sequence). V lost 3 bases and J lost 11, with 12 bases in between. CDR3 sequence (DNA): TGTGCCAGCAGCTGGATGACTTCTAAGCAGTTCTTC. Encoded protein: CASSWMTSKQFF.

In its sample, this clone was seen a few times. The chain employs TRBV5-1 and TRBJ2-5; maybe TRBD2 (7 bases). Trimming cost V 3 bases and J 4 bases, with 16 bases left between them. Per the germline V gene, CDR1 is SGHRS and CDR2 is YFSETQ. The CDR3 contains 15 residues. CDR3: CASSSGGGGVETQYF. The CDR3 DNA reads TGCGCCAGCAGCTCTGGGGGGGGCGGTGTAGAGACCCAGTACTTC.

This clone has more than one count but fewer than ten. The genes are TRBV18 and TRBJ1-1; D is unresolved. CDR3 length: 13 amino acids. Germline lookup yields CDR1 KGHSH and CDR2 LQKENI. The germline V and J ends were trimmed by 5 bases and 0 bases, with 7 bases remaining between them. The CDR3 bases are TGTGCCAGCTCAGCAGGAATGAACACTGAAGCTTTCTTT. It yields the protein CASSAGMNTEAFF.